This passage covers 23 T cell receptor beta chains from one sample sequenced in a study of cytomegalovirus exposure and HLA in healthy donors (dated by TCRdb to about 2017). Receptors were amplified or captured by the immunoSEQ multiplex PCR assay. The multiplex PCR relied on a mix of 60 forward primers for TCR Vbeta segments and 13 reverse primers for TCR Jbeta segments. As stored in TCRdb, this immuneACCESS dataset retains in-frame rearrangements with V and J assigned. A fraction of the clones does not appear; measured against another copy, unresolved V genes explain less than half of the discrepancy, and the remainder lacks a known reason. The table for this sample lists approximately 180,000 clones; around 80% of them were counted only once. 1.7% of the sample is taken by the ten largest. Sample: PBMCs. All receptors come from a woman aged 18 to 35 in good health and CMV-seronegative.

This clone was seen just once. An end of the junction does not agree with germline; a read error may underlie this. The DNA of the CDR3 is TGTTCCAGCAGCCCTTCCGACAGGGGATGGATCAATGAGCAGTTCTTC. Encoded protein: CSSSPSDRGWINEQFF. The gene calls are TRBV7-9 and TRBJ2-1, with TRBD1 matching over 8 bases. Germline lookup yields CDR1 SEHNR and CDR2 FQNEAQ (reference sequence). The CDR3 is 16 residues long.

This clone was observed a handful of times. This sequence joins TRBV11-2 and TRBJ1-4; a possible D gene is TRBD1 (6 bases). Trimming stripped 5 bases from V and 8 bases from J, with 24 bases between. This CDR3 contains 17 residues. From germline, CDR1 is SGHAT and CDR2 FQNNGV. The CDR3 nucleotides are TGTGCCAGCAGCCGATCAATCTACAGGGCGGGTCGGGAAAAACTGTTTTTT. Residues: CASSRSIYRAGREKLFF.

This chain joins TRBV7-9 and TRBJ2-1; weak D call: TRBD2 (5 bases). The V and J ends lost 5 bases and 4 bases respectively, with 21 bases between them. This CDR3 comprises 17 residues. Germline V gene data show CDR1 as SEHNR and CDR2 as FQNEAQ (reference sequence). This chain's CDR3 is CASSPGLEARGYNEQFF. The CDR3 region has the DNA TGTGCCAGCAGCCCCGGATTAGAGGCCCGAGGGTACAATGAGCAGTTCTTC.

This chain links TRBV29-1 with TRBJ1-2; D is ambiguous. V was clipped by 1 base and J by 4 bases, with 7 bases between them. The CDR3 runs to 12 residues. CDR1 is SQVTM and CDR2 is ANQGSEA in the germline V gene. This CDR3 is CSVEGPGYGYTF. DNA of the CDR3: TGCAGCGTTGAAGGCCCGGGCTATGGCTACACCTTC.

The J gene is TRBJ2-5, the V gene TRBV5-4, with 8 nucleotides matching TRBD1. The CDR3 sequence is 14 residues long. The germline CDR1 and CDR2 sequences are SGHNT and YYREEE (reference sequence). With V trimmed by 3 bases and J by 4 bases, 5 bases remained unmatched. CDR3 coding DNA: TGTGCCAGCAGCTCTTCCGGGACAGGAGAGACCCAGTACTTC. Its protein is CASSSSGTGETQYF.

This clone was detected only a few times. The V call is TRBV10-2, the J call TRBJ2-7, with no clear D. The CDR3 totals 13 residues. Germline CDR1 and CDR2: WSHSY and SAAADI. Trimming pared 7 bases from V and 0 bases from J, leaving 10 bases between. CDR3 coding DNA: TGCGCCAGCACCGAGGCCTTCTCCTACGAGCAGTACGTC. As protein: CASTEAFSYEQYV.

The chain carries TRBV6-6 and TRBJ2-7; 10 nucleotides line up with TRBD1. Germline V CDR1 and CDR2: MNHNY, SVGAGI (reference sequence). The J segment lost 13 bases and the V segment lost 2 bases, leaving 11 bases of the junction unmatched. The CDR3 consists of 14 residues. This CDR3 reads CASSYGTGASRQYF. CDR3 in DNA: TGTGCCAGCAGTTACGGGACAGGGGCCAGCCGTCAATACTTC.

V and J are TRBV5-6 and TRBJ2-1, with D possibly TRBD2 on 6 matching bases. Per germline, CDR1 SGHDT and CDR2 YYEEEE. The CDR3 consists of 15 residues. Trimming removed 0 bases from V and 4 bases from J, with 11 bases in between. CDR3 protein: CASSLGGGRYNEQFF. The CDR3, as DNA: TGTGCCAGCAGCTTGGGTGGAGGGAGATACAATGAGCAGTTCTTC.

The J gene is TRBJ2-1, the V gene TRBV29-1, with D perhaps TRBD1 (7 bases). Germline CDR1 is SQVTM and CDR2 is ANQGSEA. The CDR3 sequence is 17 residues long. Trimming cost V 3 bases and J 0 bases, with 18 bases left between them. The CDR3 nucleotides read TGCAGCGTTGAGCCAGGGGGGCGTTTCAGCTCCTACAATGAGCAGTTCTTC. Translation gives CSVEPGGRFSSYNEQFF.

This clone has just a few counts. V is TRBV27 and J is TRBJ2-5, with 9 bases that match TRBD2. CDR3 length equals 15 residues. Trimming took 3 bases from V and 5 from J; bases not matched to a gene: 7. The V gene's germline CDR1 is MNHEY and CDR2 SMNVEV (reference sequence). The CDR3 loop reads CASSFSGRRLETQYF. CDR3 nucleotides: TGTGCCAGCAGTTTTAGCGGGAGAAGGTTGGAGACCCAGTACTTC.

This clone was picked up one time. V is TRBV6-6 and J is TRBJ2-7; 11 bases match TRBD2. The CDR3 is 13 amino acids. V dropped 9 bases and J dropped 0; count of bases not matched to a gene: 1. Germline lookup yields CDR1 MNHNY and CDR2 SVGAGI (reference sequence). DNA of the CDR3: TGTGCCAGTACTAGCGGGAGCTCCTACGAGCAGTACGTC. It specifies CASTSGSSYEQYV.

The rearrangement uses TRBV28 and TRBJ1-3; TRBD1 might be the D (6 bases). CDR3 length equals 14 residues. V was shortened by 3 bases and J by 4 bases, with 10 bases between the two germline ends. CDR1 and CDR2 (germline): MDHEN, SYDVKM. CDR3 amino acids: CASSFRRGGNTIYF. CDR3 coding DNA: TGTGCCAGCAGTTTCCGCAGGGGAGGAAACACCATATATTTT.

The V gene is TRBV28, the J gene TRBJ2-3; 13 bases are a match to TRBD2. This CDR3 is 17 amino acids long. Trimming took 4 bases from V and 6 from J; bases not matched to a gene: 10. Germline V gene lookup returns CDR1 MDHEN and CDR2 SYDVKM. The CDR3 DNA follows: TGTGCCAGCAGTTCACTAGCGGGAGGGCCGAGAAAGGATACGCAGTATTTT. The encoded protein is CASSSLAGGPRKDTQYF.

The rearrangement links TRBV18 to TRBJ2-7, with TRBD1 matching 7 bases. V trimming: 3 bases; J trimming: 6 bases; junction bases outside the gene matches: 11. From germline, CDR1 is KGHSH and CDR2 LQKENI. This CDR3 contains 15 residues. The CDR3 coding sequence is TGTGCCAGCTCACCCGGACAGGCCCCCTTGGGCGAGCAGTACTTC. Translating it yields CASSPGQAPLGEQYF. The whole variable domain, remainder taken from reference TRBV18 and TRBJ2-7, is NAGVMQNPRHLVRRRGQEARLRCSPMKGHSHVYWYRQLPEEGLKFMVYLQKENIIDESGMPKERFSAEFPKEGPSILRIQQVVRGDSAAYFCASSPGQAPLGEQYFGPGTRLTVT.

The CDR3: CASRSAGQGSIQYF. The CDR3 DNA reads TGTGCCAGCAGATCCGCGGGACAGGGGTCCATTCAGTACTTC. The chain joins TRBV2 to TRBJ2-4, with 10 bases aligning to TRBD1. The CDR3 spans 14 residues. Germline lookup yields CDR1 SNHLY and CDR2 FYNNEI. V was pared by 6 bases and J by 9 bases, with 8 bases of the junction left unmatched. Full variable domain (remainder filled in from reference TRBV2 and TRBJ2-4): EPEVTQTPSHQVTQMGQEVILRCVPISNHLYFYWYRQILGQKVEFLVSFYNNEISEKSEIFDDQFSVERPDGSNFTLKIRSTKLEDSAMYFCASRSAGQGSIQYFGAGTRLSVL.

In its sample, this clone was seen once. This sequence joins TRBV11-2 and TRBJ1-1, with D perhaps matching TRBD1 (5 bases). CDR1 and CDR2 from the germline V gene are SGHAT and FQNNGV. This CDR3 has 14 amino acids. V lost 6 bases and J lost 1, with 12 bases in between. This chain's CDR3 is CASRADTWNTEAFF. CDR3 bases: TGTGCCAGCAGGGCGGACACTTGGAACACTGAAGCTTTCTTT.

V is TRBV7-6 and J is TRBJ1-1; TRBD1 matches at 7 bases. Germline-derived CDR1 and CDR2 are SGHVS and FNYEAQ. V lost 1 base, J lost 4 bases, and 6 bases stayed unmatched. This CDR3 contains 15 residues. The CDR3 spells CASSLDVGGPTEAFF. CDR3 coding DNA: TGTGCCAGCAGCTTAGATGTAGGGGGCCCCACTGAAGCTTTCTTT.

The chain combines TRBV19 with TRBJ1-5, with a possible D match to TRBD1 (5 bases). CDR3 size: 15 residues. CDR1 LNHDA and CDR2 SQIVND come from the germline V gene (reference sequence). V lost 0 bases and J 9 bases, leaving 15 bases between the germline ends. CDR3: CASSIDRGRARPQHF. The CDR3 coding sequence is TGTGCCAGTAGTATAGATCGGGGGAGGGCAAGGCCCCAGCATTTT.

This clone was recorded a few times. CDR3 nucleotides: TGTGCCAGCAGAAGGGAACGGACAGCGAACACTGAAGCTTTCTTT. The encoded protein is CASRRERTANTEAFF. The chain has TRBV11-2 and TRBJ1-1; possible D gene TRBD1, 6 bases. Trimming took 6 bases from V and 1 from J, leaving 15 bases between them. The CDR3 spans 15 residues. From germline, CDR1 is SGHAT and CDR2 FQNNGV.

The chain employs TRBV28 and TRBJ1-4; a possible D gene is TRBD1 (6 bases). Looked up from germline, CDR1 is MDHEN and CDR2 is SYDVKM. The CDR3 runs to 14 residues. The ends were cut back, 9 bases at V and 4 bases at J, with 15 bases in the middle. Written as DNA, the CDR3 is TGTGCCAGTCAAAACAGGGCTAATAATGAAAAACTGTTTTTT. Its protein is CASQNRANNEKLFF. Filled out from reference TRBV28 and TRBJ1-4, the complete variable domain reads DVKVTQSSRYLVKRTGEKVFLECVQDMDHENMFWYRQDPGLGLRLIYFSYDVKMKEKGDIPEGYSVSREKKERFSLILESASTNQTSMYLCASQNRANNEKLFFGSGTQLSVL.

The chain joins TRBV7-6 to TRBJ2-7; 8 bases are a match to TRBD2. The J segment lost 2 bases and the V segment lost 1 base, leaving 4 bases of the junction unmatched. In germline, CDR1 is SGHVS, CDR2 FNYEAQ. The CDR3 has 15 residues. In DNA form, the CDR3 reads TGTGCCAGCAGCTTAGATGCGGGAGGCACCTACGAGCAGTACGTC. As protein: CASSLDAGGTYEQYV.

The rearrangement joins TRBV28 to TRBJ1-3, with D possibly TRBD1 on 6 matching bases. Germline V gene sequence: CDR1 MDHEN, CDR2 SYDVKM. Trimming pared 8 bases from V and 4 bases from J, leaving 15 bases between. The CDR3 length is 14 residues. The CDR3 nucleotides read TGTGCCAGCGGGGGGGGACATTCCGGAAACACCATATATTTT. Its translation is CASGGGHSGNTIYF.

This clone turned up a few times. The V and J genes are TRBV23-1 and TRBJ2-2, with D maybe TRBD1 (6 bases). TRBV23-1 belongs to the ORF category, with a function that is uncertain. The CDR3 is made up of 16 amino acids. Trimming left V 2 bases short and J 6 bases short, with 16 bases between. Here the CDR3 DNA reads TGCGCCAGCAGTCAAACCAGGGGCGCATTCGCCGGGGAGCTGTTTTTT. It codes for CASSQTRGAFAGELFF.